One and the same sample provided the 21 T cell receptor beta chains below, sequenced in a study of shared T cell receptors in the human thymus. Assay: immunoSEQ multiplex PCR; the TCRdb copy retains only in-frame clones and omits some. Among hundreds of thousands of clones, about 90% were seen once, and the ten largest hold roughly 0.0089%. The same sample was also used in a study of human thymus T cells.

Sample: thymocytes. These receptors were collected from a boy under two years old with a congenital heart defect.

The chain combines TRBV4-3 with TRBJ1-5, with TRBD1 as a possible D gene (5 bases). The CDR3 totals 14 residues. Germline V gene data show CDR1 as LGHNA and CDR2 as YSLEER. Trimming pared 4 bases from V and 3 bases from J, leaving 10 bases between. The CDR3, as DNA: TGCGCCAGCAGCCCGGGGGGGGTCAATCAGCCCCAGCATTTT. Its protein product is CASSPGGVNQPQHF.

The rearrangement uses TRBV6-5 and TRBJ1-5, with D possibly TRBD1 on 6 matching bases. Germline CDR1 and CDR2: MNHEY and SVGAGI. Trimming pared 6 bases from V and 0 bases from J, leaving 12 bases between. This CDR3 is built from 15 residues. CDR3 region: CASSRGGYSNQPQHF. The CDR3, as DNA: TGTGCCAGCAGCAGAGGGGGTTATAGCAATCAGCCCCAGCATTTT.

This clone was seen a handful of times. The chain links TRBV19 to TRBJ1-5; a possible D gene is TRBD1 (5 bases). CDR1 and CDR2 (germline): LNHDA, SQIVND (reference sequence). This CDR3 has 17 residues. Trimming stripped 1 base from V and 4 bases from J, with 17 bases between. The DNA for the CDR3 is TGTGCCAGTAGTATAGTCCAGGGAACTGGTCTGAATCAGCCCCAGCATTTT. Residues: CASSIVQGTGLNQPQHF.

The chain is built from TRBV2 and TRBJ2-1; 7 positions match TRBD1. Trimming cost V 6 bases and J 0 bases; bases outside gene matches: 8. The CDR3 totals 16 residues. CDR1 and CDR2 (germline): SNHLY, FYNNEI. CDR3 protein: CASRRTGTASYNEQFF. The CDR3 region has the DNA TGTGCCAGCAGACGAACCGGGACAGCCTCCTACAATGAGCAGTTCTTC. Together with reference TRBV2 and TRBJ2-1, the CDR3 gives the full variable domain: EPEVTQTPSHQVTQMGQEVILRCVPISNHLYFYWYRQILGQKVEFLVSFYNNEISEKSEIFDDQFSVERPDGSNFTLKIRSTKLEDSAMYFCASRRTGTASYNEQFFGPGTRLTVL.

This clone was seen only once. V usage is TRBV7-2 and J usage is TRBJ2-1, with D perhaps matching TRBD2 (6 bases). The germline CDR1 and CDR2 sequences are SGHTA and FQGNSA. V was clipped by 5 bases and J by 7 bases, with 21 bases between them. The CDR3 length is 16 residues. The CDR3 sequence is CASSPLVAGPRNEQFF. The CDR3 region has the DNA TGTGCCAGCAGCCCCCTGGTGGCGGGGCCACGGAATGAGCAGTTCTTC. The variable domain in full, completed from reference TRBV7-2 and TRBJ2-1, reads GAGVSQSPSNKVTEKGKDVELRCDPISGHTALYWYRQSLGQGLEFLIYFQGNSAPDKSGLPSDRFSAERTGGSVSTLTIQRTQQEDSAVYLCASSPLVAGPRNEQFFGPGTRLTVL.

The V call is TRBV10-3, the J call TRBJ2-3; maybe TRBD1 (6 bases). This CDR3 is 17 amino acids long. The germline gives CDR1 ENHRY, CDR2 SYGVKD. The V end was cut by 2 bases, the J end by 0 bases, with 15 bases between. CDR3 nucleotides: TGTGCCATCAGTGAGGACTCGACAGGCATAAGCACAGATACGCAGTATTTT. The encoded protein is CAISEDSTGISTDTQYF.

In DNA form, the CDR3 reads TGTGCCAGCAGTTCTAGTGCGCGACAAGAGACCCAGTACTTC. Amino acid sequence: CASSSSARQETQYF. This chain uses TRBV6-5 with TRBJ2-5; no clear D gene. Germline CDR1 reads MNHEY; CDR2 reads SVGAGI. There are 14 residues in the CDR3. The ends were cut back, 4 bases at V and 2 bases at J, with 11 bases in the middle.

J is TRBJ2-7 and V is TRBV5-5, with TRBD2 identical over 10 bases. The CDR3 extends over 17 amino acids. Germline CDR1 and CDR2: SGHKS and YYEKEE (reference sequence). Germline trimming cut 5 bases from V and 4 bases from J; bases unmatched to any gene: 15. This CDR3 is CASSREIGLAELYEQYF. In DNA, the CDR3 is TGTGCCAGCAGTCGGGAGATAGGACTAGCGGAACTGTACGAGCAGTACTTC.

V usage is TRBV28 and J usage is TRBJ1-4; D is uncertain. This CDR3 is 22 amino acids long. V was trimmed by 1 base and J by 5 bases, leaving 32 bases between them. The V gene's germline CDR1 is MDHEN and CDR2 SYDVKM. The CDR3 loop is CASSLSDIHGLAGDPLNEKLFF. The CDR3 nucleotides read TGTGCCAGCAGTTTATCAGATATCCATGGCCTGGCTGGAGATCCACTAAATGAAAAACTGTTTTTT.

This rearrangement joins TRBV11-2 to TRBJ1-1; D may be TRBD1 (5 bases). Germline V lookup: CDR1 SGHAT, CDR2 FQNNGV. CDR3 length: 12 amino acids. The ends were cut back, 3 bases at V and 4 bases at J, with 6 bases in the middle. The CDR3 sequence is CASSFDSTEAFF. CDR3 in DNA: TGTGCCAGCAGCTTCGACAGCACTGAAGCTTTCTTT.

The CDR3 DNA reads TGTGCCAGCAGCTTAGTTACTAGTCCCGACCGGCGGAGCAACAATGAGCAGTTCTTC. Translating it yields CASSLVTSPDRRSNNEQFF. J is TRBJ2-1 and V is TRBV7-6; tentatively, D is TRBD2 (5 bases). Per germline, CDR1 SGHVS and CDR2 FNYEAQ. Trimming left V 1 base short and J 5 bases short, with 24 bases between. The CDR3 has 19 amino acids.

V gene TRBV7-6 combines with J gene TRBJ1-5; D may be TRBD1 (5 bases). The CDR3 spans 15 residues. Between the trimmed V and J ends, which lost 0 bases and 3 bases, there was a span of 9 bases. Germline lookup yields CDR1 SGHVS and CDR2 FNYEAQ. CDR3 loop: CASSLAGGDNQPQHF. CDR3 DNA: TGTGCCAGCAGCTTAGCGGGGGGGGACAATCAGCCCCAGCATTTT.

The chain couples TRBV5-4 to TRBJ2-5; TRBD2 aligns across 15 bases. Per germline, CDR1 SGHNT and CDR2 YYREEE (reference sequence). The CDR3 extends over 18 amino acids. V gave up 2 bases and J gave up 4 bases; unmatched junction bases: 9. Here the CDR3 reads CASSFRGTSGRLAETQYF. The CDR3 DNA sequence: TGTGCCAGCAGCTTTCGGGGGACTAGCGGGAGGCTGGCAGAGACCCAGTACTTC.

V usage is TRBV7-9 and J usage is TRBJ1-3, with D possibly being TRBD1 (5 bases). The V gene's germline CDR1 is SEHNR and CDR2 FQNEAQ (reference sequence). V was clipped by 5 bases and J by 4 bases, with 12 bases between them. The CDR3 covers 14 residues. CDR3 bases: TGTGCCAGCAGCCCCCGGGGGAAAGGAAACACCATATATTTT. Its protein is CASSPRGKGNTIYF.

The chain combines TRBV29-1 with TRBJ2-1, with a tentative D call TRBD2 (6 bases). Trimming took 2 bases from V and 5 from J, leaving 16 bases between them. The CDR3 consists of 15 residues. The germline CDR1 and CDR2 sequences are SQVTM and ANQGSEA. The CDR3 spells CSVEQAGTNNNEQFF. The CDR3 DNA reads TGCAGCGTTGAACAGGCGGGAACGAATAACAATGAGCAGTTCTTC.

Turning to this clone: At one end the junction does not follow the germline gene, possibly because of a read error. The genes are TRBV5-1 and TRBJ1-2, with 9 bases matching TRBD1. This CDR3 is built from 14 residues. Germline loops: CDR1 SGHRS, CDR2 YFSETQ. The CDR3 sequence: CASRLGQGRSGYTF. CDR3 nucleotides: TGCGCCAGCAGGTTGGGACAGGGAAGGTCGGGCTACACCTTC.

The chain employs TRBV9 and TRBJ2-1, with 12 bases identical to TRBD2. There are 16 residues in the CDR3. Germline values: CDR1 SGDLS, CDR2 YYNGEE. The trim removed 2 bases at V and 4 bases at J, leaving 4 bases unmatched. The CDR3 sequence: CASSVASGREYNEQFF. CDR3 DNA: TGTGCCAGCAGCGTGGCTAGCGGGAGGGAATACAATGAGCAGTTCTTC.

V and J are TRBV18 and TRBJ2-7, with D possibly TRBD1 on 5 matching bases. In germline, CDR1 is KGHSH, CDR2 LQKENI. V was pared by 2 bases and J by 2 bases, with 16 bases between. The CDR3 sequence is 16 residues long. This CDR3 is CASSPGRTGPPYEQYF. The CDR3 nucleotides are TGTGCCAGCTCACCAGGTCGTACAGGCCCCCCCTACGAGCAGTACTTC.

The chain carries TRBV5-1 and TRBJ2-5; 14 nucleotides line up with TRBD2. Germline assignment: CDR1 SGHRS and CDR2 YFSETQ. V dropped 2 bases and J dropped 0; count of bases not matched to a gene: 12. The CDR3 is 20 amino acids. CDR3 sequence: CASSFSSTSGGEAHQETQYF. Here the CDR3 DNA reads TGCGCCAGCAGCTTTTCTTCGACTAGCGGGGGGGAGGCCCACCAAGAGACCCAGTACTTC.

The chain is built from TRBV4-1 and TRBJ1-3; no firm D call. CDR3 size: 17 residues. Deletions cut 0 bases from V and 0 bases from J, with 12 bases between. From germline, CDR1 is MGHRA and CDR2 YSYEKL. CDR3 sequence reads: CASSQDLLPGSGNTIYF. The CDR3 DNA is TGCGCCAGCAGCCAAGATCTTCTTCCGGGCTCTGGAAACACCATATATTTT.

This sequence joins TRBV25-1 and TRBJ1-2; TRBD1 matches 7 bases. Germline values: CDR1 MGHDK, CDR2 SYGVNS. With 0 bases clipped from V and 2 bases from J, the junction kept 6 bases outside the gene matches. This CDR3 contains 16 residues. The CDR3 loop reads CASSEYRDSSNYGYTF. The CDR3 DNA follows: TGTGCCAGCAGTGAATACCGGGACAGCTCAAACTATGGCTACACCTTC.